This TCR beta chain was profiled in a study of blood T cell repertoires in COVID-19. Study-level information: Spain, Italy and the United States supplied samples that represented acute and convalescent COVID-19. T cells, B-cell-depleted T cells, or PBMCs provided the cDNA or gDNA that served as material.

Source study methods: Estimation of nucleated cell counts relied on the amplification of reference gene primers. The protocol was immunoSEQ multiplex PCR, while the TCRdb copy is restricted to in-frame clones and leaves out a portion. The DNA gave D and trimming, while V, J and clone size come from that table. The sample lists around 500,000 clones; roughly 85% were seen once. CDR3 length equals 13 residues. Germline assignment: CDR1 SGHDT and CDR2 YYEEEE. Trimming removed 3 bases at V and 7 bases at J, with 14 bases between. J is TRBJ2-7 and V is TRBV5-6, with D maybe TRBD2 (6 bases). This TCR was recovered from a human donor in a cohort sampled during active COVID-19. The sample taken for sequencing was peripheral blood. The CDR3 bases are TGTGCCAGCAGCTCCAGGAGGGGTTGGGAGCAGTACTTC. Protein sequence: CASSSRRGWEQYF.